This T cell receptor (beta chain) was sequenced in a study of cytomegalovirus exposure and HLA in healthy donors. Whole-study results and caveats: Most sequenced TCRs were rare (though some public TCRs occurred in many donors). According to a subsequent analysis, TCR clusters identified in the first cohort showed a tendency to co-occur across the roughly 110 validation repertoires. As confirmed in vitro, three CMV-associated chains were specific for CMV antigens.

There are 14 residues in the CDR3. Germline V gene data show CDR1 as SGHRS and CDR2 as YFSETQ. Trimming cost V 7 bases and J 4 bases, with 14 bases left between them. Points on this clone: Its antigen is as yet unknown.

Sequencing was performed with immunoSEQ multiplex PCR; in TCRdb, only in-frame clones are kept and a portion is missing. Among about 280,000 clones listed, roughly 90% were seen once. The TCR was taken from a woman aged 18-35 years in good health and CMV-seronegative. The sequenced sample consisted of PBMCs. The V call is TRBV5-1, the J call TRBJ2-2, with D unclear. CDR3 sequence reads: CASRPVAGTGELFF. The CDR3 DNA is TGCGCCAGCCGCCCCGTGGCAGGCACCGGGGAGCTGTTTTTT.